This TCR beta chain was captured by sequencing in a study of blood T cell repertoires in COVID-19. Study details: PBMCs, B-cell-depleted T cells, or T cells provided the cDNA or gDNA that made up the material.

In the source study's methods: Using reference gene primer amplification, nucleated cell counts were estimated. Some clones are missing from TCRdb's copy, which holds only in-frame ones; the method was immunoSEQ multiplex PCR. From that table come the V and J calls and clone size; the DNA was used to work out D and trimming. This table holds 200,000 to 250,000 clones, more than 85% found once. Germline V gene data show CDR1 as MNHEY and CDR2 as SVGAGI. The CDR3 has 14 amino acids. V lost 6 bases, J lost 8 bases, and 19 bases lay in between. The material sequenced was peripheral blood. The chain carries TRBV6-5 and TRBJ1-1; possible D gene TRBD1, 6 bases. The TCR sequence derives from a man between 60 and 75 years old with acute or convalescent COVID-19. DNA for the CDR3: TGTGCCAGCAGCCCCCCCAGGGGAGGGTCGGAAGCTTTCTTT. This encodes CASSPPRGGSEAFF.